This T cell receptor (beta chain) was recovered during a study of OX40 agonist ivuxolimab in advanced cancers. For the wider study: The costimulatory receptor OX40 (CD134) was targeted by ivuxolimab, a fully human IgG2 agonistic monoclonal antibody. Intravenous ivuxolimab was administered to patients every 2 weeks at six dose levels: 0.01, 0.1, 0.3, 1.5, 3 and 10 mg/kg. Peripheral TCRbeta sequencing was intended to test whether TCR sequence diversity was altered and clonal T-cell expansion was caused by ivuxolimab. Three dose-escalation patients achieved partial responses, one with hepatocellular carcinoma and two with cutaneous melanoma. Patients were allowed to have had prior anti-PD-1, anti-PD-L1 or anti-CTLA-4 therapy, and around two fifths of the dose-escalation patients had been treated with checkpoint inhibitors. The monotherapy dose-escalation portion (N ≈ 50 patients) of the phase I ivuxolimab trial is reported in the paper. Among the approximately 54 dose-escalation patients, around 19 had hepatocellular carcinoma, some 15 melanoma, 9 renal cell carcinoma and 9 head and neck cancer. The dose-escalation cohort was roughly 87% male with a mean age of roughly 60 years, ranging from about 23 to 85. Study-level results and caveats: After ivuxolimab, expanded clones were on average more numerous among CD8+ T cells than among CD4+ T cells. Partial responders in the 0.1-3.0 mg/kg groups had among the lowest normalized peripheral clonal expansion, especially among CD8+ T cells. The antigen specificity of the clonally expanded peripheral T cells was not determined. Low levels of normalized T-cell clonal expansion were also shown by some nonresponding patients. At doses of 0.1 to 3.0 mg/kg, clonal expansion of both CD4+ and CD8+ T cells in blood was seen between baseline and week 6.

The CDR1 and CDR2 encoded by the germline V gene are SGHTA and FQGTGA. The CDR3 runs 14 residues from the cysteine to the phenylalanine. Only the CDR3 DNA stays, 42 bases, in frame from base 1. V gives up 1 base and J gives up 6 bases, and the segment between their germline ends measures 9 bases. The trial excluded patients who had a history of autoimmune disease or were on systemic immunosuppression. Peripheral blood for TCR sequencing was collected from all dose cohorts at baseline, on cycle 4 day 1, and on cycle 7 day 1. Samples came from an open-label, multicenter, first-in-human phase I dose-escalation trial of ivuxolimab. Adults with locally advanced or metastatic melanoma, renal cell, hepatocellular, or head and neck squamous cell carcinoma were enrolled in the trial. Before TCR sequencing, CD4+ T cells and CD8+ T cells were sorted from peripheral blood as separate populations. Genomic DNA was isolated from the sorted cells so that the TCRbeta CDR3 region could be sequenced. The immunoSEQ Assay was used for sequencing of TCRbeta CDR3 regions. Drawn from immuneACCESS, this table holds only the in-frame rearrangements with V and J called that TCRdb kept. Clones are partly lost; checked studies trace under half to an unresolved V gene and leave the rest unexplained. The sample yields 51,000 or so clones; 79% were counted once. 1.5% to 2% of the sample is held by the ten biggest clonotypes.

With respect to this clone: This clone's antigen is unknown. It has no much larger one-base neighbor in the sample; base qualities were not kept.

Rearrangement joined TRBV7-3 to TRBJ2-2; the D gene is unclear. This TCR derives from an adult with an advanced solid tumor such as melanoma, head and neck, liver or kidney cancer. The input for sequencing was CD4+ or CD8+ T cells sorted from blood, taken in a trial of the OX40 agonist ivuxolimab. The CDR3 protein sequence reads: CASSLNSASGELFF. The DNA sequence follows: TGTGCCAGCAGCTTAAATTCAGCGTCCGGGGAGCTGTTTTTT.